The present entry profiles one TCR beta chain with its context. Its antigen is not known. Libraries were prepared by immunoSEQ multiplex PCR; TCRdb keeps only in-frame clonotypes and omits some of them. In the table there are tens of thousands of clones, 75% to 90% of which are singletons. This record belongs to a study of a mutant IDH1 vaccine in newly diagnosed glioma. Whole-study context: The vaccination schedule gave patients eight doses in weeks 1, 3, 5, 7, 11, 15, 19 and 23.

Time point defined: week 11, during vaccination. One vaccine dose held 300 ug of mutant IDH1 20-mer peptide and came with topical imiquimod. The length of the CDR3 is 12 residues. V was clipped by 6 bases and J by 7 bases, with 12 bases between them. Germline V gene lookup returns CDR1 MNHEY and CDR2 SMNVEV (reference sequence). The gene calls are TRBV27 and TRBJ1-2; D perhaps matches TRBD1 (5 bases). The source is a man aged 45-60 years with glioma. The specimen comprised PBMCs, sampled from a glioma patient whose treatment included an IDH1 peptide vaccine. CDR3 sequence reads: CASRGAVGGYTF. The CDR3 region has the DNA TGTGCCAGCAGAGGGGCCGTGGGTGGCTACACCTTC.